The T cell receptor (beta chain) under discussion was sequenced for a study of cytomegalovirus exposure and HLA in healthy donors. Background on the study: Earlier results showed almost 120 million unique TCR beta sequences derived from roughly 200 million T cells.

The V and J ends lost 1 base and 6 bases, in that order; junction bases with no gene match: 2. From germline, CDR1 is SGHVS and CDR2 FQNEAQ. The CDR3 runs to 15 residues. The PCR used 60 Vbeta and 13 Jbeta primers. Clones were read by immunoSEQ multiplex PCR, and TCRdb kept only the in-frame ones, dropping some. The sample lists 150,000 to 200,000 clones, 73% occurring once. A remark on this clone: What it binds is unknown.

Whole-study results and caveats: TCR beta sequences reportedly predicted the HLA-A and HLA-B alleles of most subjects accurately. What a later analysis reportedly showed was that an Asian-associated ancestry cluster had fewer N-insertions than the approximately 700-donor mean.

The sequenced sample consisted of PBMCs. The rearrangement joins TRBV7-8 to TRBJ2-5; the match to TRBD2 covers 13 bases. The TCR comes from a woman in her thirties in good health and CMV-seronegative. As DNA, the CDR3 is TGTGCCAGCAGCTTAGGGACTAGCGGGGGTAAGACCCAGTACTTC. Its translation is CASSLGTSGGKTQYF.